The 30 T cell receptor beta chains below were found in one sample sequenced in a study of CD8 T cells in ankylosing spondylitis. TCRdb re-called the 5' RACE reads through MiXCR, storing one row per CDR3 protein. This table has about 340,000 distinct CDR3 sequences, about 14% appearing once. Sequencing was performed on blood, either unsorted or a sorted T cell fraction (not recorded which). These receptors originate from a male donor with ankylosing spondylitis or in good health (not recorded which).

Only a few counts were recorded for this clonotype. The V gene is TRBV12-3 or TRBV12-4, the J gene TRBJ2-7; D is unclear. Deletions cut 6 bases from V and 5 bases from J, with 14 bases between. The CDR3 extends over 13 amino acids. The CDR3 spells CASRSTGRDEQYF. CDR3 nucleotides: TGTGCCAGCAGATCTACCGGACGGGACGAGCAGTACTTC.

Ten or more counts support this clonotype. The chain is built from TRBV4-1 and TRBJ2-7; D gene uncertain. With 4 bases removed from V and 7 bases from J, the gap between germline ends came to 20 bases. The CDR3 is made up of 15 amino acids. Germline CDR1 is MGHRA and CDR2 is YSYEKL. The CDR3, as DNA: TGCGCCAGCAGCCCCTACGCGCCTCCGCTAAGGGAGCAGTACTTC. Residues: CASSPYAPPLREQYF.

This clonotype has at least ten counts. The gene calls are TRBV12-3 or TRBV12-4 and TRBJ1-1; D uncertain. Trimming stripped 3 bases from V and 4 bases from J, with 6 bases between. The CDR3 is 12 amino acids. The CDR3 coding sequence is TGTGCCAGCAGTTTTGGCGGCACTGAAGCTTTCTTT. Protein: CASSFGGTEAFF.

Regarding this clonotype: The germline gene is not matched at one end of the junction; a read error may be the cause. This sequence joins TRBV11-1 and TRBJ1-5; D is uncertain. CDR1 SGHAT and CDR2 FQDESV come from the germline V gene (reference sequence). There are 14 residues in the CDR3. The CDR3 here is CANSKEGLGKPQHF. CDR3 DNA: TGTGCCAACAGCAAAGAGGGCCTTGGGAAGCCCCAGCATTTT.

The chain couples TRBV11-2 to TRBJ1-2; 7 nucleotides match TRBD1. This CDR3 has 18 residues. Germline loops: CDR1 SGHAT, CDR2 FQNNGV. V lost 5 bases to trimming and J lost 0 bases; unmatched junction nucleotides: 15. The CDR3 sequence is CASSPSVPGQQTNYGYTF. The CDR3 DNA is TGTGCCAGCAGCCCTTCAGTACCGGGACAGCAAACTAACTATGGCTACACCTTC.

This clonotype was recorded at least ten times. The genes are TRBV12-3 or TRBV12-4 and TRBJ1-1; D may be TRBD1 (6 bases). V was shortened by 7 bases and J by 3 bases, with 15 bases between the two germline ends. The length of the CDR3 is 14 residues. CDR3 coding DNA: TGTGCCAGCAACTCCCCGGGGGGGCACACTGAAGCTTTCTTT. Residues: CASNSPGGHTEAFF.

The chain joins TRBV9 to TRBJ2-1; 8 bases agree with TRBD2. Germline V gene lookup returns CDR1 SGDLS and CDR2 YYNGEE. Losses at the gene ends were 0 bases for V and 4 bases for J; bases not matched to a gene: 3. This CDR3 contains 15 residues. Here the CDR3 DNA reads TGTGCCAGCAGCGTAGCTACTAGCGGTTACAATGAGCAGTTCTTC. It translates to CASSVATSGYNEQFF.

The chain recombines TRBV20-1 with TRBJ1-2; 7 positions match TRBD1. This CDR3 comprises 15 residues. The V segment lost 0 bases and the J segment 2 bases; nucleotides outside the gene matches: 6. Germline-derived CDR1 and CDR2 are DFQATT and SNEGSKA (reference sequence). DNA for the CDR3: TGCAGTGCTAGAGATCTGGGCAGGGGGAACTATGGCTACACCTTC. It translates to CSARDLGRGNYGYTF.

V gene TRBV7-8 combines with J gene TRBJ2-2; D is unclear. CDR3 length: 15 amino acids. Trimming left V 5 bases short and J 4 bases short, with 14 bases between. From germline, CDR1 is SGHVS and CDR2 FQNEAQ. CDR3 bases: TGTGCCAGCAGCCCCCCCAGGCGGAGCACCGGGGAGCTGTTTTTT. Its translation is CASSPPRRSTGELFF.

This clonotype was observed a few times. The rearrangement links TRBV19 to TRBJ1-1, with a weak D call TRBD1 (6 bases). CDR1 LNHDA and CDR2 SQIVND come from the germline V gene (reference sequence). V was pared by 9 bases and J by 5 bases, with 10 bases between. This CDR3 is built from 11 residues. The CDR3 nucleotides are TGTGCCAGCCTACAGGGAACTGAAGCTTTCTTT. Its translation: CASLQGTEAFF.

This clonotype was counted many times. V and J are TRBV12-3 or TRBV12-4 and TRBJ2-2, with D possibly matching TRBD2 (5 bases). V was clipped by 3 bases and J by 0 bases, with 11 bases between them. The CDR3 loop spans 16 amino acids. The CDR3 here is CASSFIATTNTGELFF. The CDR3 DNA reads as TGTGCCAGCAGTTTCATAGCGACTACGAACACCGGGGAGCTGTTTTTT.

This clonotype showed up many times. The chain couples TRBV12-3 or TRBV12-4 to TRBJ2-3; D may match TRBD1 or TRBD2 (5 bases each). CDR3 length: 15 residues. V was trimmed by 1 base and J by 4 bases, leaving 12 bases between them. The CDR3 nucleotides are TGTGCCAGCAGTTTAGGCCTCCCGGGACCAGATACGCAGTATTTT. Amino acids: CASSLGLPGPDTQYF.

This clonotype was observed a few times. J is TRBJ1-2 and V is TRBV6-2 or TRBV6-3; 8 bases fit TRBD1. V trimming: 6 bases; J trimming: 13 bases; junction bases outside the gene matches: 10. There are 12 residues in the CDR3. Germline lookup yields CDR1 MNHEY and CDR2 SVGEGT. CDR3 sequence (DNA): TGTGCCAGCAGAACCGGACAGGGAGAGGCCACCTTC. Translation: CASRTGQGEATF.

Here the CDR3 DNA reads TGCAGCGTCGGGATGGGCACAGATACGCAGTATTTT. This encodes CSVGMGTDTQYF. The chain has TRBV29-1 and TRBJ2-3; TRBD2 might be the D (5 bases). Germline V gene lookup returns CDR1 SQVTM and CDR2 ANQGSEA. V was cut by 6 bases and J by 1 base, with 8 bases left in between. The CDR3 is 12 residues long.

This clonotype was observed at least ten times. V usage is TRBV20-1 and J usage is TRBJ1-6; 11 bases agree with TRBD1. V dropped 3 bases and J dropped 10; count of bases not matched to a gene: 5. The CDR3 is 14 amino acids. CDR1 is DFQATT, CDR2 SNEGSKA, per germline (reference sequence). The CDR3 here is CSARVDRGRSPLHF. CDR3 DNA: TGCAGTGCTAGGGTGGACAGGGGGCGGTCACCCCTCCACTTT.

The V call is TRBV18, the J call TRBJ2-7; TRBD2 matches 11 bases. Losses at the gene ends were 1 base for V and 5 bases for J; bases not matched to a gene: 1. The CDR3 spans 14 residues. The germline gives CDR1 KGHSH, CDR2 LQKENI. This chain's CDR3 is CASSPLAGGDEQYF. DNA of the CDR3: TGTGCCAGCTCACCACTAGCGGGAGGGGACGAGCAGTACTTC.

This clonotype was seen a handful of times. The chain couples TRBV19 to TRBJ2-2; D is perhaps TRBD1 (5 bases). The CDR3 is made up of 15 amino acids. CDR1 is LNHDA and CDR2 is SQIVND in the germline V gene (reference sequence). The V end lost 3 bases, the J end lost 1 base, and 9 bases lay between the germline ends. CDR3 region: CASSIRQRNTGELFF. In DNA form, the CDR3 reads TGTGCCAGTAGTATCCGACAGAGGAACACCGGGGAGCTGTTTTTT.

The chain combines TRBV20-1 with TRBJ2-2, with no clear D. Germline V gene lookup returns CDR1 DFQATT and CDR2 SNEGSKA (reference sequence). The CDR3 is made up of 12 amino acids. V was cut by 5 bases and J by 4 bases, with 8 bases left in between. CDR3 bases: TGCAGTGCTGAAGGCAGCACCGGGGAGCTGTTTTTT. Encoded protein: CSAEGSTGELFF.

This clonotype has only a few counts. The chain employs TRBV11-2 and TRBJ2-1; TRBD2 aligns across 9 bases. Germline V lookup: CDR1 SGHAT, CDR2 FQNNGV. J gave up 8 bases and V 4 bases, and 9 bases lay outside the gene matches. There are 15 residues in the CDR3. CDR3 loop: CASSYSGLAIDEQFF. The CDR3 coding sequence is TGTGCCAGCAGCTACTCGGGACTAGCAATTGATGAGCAGTTCTTC.

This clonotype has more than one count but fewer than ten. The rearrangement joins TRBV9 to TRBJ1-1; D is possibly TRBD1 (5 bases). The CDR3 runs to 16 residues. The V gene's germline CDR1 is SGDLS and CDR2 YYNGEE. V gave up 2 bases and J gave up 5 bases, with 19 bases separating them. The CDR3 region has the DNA TGTGCCAGCAGCGTCCTATCGACATCCGGGGGGACTGAAGCTTTCTTT. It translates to CASSVLSTSGGTEAFF.

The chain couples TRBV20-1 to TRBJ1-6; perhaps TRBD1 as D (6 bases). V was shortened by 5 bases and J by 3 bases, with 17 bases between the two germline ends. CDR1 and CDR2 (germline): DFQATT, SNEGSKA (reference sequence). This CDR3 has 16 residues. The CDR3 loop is CSAGGGRGNYNSPLHF. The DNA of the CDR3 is TGCAGTGCTGGGGGAGGCAGGGGAAACTATAATTCACCCCTCCACTTT.

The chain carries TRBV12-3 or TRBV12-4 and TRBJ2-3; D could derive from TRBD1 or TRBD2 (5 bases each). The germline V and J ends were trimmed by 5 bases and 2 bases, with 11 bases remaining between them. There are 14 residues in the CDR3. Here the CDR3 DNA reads TGTGCCAGCAGTAGGGACCACACCACAGATACGCAGTATTTT. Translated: CASSRDHTTDTQYF.

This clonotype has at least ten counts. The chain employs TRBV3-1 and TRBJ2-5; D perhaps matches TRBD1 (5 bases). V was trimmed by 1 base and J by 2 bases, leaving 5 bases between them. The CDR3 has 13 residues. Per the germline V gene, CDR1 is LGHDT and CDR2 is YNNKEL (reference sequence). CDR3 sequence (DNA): TGTGCCAGCAGCCAAGGACAGCAAGAGACCCAGTACTTC. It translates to CASSQGQQETQYF.

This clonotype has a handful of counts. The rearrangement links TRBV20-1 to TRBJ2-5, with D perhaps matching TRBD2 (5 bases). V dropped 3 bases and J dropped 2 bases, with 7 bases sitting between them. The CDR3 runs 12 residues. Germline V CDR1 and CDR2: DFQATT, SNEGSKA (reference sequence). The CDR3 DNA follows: TGCAGTGCTAGCGGGATTCAAGAGACCCAGTACTTC. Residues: CSASGIQETQYF.

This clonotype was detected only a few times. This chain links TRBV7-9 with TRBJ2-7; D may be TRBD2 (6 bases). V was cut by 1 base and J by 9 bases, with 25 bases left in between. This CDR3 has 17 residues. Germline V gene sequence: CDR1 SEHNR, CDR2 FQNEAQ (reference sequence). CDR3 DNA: TGTGCCAGCAGCTTAGAGACGGGAGCCGGGGGTGCGACCGTGCAGTACTTC. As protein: CASSLETGAGGATVQYF.

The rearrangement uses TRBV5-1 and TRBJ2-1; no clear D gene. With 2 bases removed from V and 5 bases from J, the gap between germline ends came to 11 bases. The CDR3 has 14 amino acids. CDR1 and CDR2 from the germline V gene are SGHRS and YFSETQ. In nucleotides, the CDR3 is TGCGCCAGCAGCTTCGGCCGAGCCGACAATGAGCAGTTCTTC. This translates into CASSFGRADNEQFF.

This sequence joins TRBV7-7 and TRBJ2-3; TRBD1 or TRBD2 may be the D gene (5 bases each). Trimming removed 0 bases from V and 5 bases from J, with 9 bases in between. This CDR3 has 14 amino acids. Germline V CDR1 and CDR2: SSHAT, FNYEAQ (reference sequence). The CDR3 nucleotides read TGTGCCAGCAGCTTAGCCGGGACGGGAGATACGCAGTATTTT. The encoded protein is CASSLAGTGDTQYF.

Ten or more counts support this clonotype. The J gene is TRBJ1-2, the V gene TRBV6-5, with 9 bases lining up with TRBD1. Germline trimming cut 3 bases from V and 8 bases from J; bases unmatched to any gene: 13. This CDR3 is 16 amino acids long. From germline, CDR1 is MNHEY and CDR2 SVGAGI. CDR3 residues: CASSYYPGQGREGYTF. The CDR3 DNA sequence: TGTGCCAGCAGTTATTACCCGGGACAGGGAAGGGAAGGCTACACCTTC.

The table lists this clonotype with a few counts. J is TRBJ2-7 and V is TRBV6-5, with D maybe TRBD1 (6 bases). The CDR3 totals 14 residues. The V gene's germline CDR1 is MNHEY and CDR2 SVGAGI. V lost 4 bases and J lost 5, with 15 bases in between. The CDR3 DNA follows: TGTGCCAGCAGTTCGCCATACAGGGACCACGAGCAGTACTTC. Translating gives CASSSPYRDHEQYF.

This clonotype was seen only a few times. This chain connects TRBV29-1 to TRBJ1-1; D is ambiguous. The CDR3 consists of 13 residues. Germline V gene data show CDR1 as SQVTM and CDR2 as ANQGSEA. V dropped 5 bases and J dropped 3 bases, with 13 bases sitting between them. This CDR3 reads CSVSGWPDTEAFF. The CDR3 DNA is TGCAGCGTTTCTGGATGGCCGGACACTGAAGCTTTCTTT.